Described below is a single TCR beta chain sequence and its context. Donors uniformly comprised healthy Caucasians. TCRdb re-called the 5' RACE reads through MiXCR, storing one row per CDR3 protein. The sample holds about 570,000 distinct CDR3 sequences, more than 9% seen once. This sample was included in a study of identical twins. The V end was cut by 6 bases, the J end by 3 bases, with 8 bases between. The CDR3 contains 13 residues. These same data were also listed under a study on yellow fever vaccine responses in identical twins.

The sample was PBMCs. This TCR was sampled from a woman under 30 in good health. The chain uses TRBV12-3 or TRBV12-4 and TRBJ2-2; D not resolved. DNA for the CDR3: TGTGCCAGCAGGCCAGGAGACACCGGGGAGCTGTTTTTT. Residues: CASRPGDTGELFF.